This TCR beta chain was identified in a study of T cell responses to AZD1222 COVID-19 vaccine. Study-wide results and caveats: Spike-specific TCR breadth and depth were elevated following two AZD1222 doses. Unmutated variant regions are reportedly the target of nearly half of TCRs that are spike-specific. Spike-spanning, vaccine-associated CD4 TCRs were dominant at 160-218 and 743-854. Donors skewed white British and female; clonal diversity was possibly underestimated.

Regarding this clone: Its specificity is not known.

The protocol was immunoSEQ multiplex PCR, while the TCRdb copy is restricted to in-frame clones and leaves out a portion. This sample has roughly 200,000 clones, with about nine tenths found just once. V shed 5 bases and J shed 0 bases, with 11 bases lying between them. The germline CDR1 and CDR2 sequences are LNHDA and SQIVND (reference sequence). CDR3 size: 15 residues. The specimen was peripheral blood, collected 28 days after the second AZD1222 dose. V gene TRBV19 combines with J gene TRBJ1-5, with D tentatively TRBD1 (5 bases). The source of this sequence is an adult who received the AZD1222 COVID-19 vaccine. CDR3 DNA: TGTGCCAGTAGTTGGGGTGGGGGTAGCAATCAGCCCCAGCATTTT. This translates into CASSWGGGSNQPQHF.